The next 21 T cell receptor beta chains were all read from a single sample in a study of blood T cell repertoires in COVID-19. Assay: immunoSEQ multiplex PCR; the TCRdb copy retains only in-frame clones and omits some. This table has roughly 24,000 clones, approximately 81% appearing once. The source material was peripheral blood. The source is a human donor in a cohort sampled during active COVID-19.

This rearrangement joins TRBV29-1 to TRBJ2-5; D possibly corresponds to TRBD2 (7 bases). The germline V gene encodes CDR1 SQVTM and CDR2 ANQGSEA. The CDR3 covers 15 residues. With 1 base removed from V and 4 bases from J, the gap between germline ends came to 16 bases. The CDR3 here is CSVEVIRGGGETQYF. The CDR3 bases are TGCAGCGTTGAAGTCATCCGAGGGGGGGGAGAGACCCAGTACTTC.

The chain joins TRBV5-1 to TRBJ1-1; perhaps TRBD1 as D (5 bases). With 0 bases removed from V and 0 bases from J, the gap between germline ends came to 9 bases. The CDR3 loop spans 15 amino acids. CDR1 and CDR2 (germline): SGHRS, YFSETQ. CDR3 sequence (DNA): TGCGCCAGCAGCTTGGTGGGGGGAATGAACACTGAAGCTTTCTTT. This encodes CASSLVGGMNTEAFF. The complete variable domain, with remaining parts taken from reference TRBV5-1 and TRBJ1-1, reads KAGVTQTPRYLIKTRGQQVTLSCSPISGHRSVSWYQQTPGQGLQFLFEYFSETQRNKGNFPGRFSGRQFSNSRSEMNVSTLELGDSALYLCASSLVGGMNTEAFFGQGTRLTVV.

This rearrangement joins TRBV5-6 to TRBJ2-4; the match to TRBD2 covers 9 bases. V shed 1 base, J shed 8 bases, and the junction held 10 bases outside the gene matches. Germline values: CDR1 SGHDT, CDR2 YYEEEE. CDR3 length: 16 residues. CDR3 DNA: TGTGCCAGCAGCTTGCTGCGGGCTAGCGGGAATGACATTCAGTACTTC. Protein product: CASSLLRASGNDIQYF.

The genes are TRBV4-1 and TRBJ1-1, with TRBD1 matching over 7 bases. The CDR3 spans 15 residues. Germline loops: CDR1 MGHRA, CDR2 YSYEKL. Trimming at V came to 7 bases and at J to 0 bases, leaving 8 bases not matched to a gene. This chain's CDR3 is CASTPLGTVNTEAFF. CDR3 DNA sequence: TGCGCCAGCACCCCCCTCGGGACAGTGAACACTGAAGCTTTCTTT.

The chain is built from TRBV11-3 and TRBJ2-2; D uncertain. CDR1 and CDR2 (germline): SGHNT, YENEEA. This CDR3 has 15 residues. Deletions cut 5 bases from V and 5 bases from J, with 15 bases between. For the CDR3, the DNA is TGTGCCAGCAGCCAAAACTCCCAGGCGACCGGGGAGCTGTTTTTT. As protein: CASSQNSQATGELFF.

The V call is TRBV7-2, the J call TRBJ2-1, with 11 bases identical to TRBD2. Germline assignment: CDR1 SGHTA and CDR2 FQGNSA. V lost 1 base, J lost 6 bases, and 5 bases stayed unmatched. The CDR3 covers 16 residues. The CDR3 region has the DNA TGTGCCAGCAGCTTAGGGGCTAGCGGGGGGATCAATGAGCAGTTCTTC. Translating gives CASSLGASGGINEQFF.

V gene TRBV7-3 combines with J gene TRBJ2-1; no reliable D call. This CDR3 is 14 amino acids long. CDR1 is SGHTA, CDR2 FQGTGA, per germline. Trimming pared 5 bases from V and 1 base from J, leaving 9 bases between. The CDR3 sequence is CASSPLPSYNEQFF. The CDR3 coding sequence is TGTGCCAGCAGCCCCCTTCCGTCCTACAATGAGCAGTTCTTC.

V and J are TRBV28 and TRBJ2-1; TRBD1 is a possible D gene (5 bases). Trimming cost V 7 bases and J 4 bases, with 14 bases left between them. The germline gives CDR1 MDHEN, CDR2 SYDVKM. The length of the CDR3 is 14 residues. DNA of the CDR3: TGTGCCAGCATGGCCCCGACAGTTTACAATGAGCAGTTCTTC. It codes for CASMAPTVYNEQFF.

The V and J genes are TRBV5-1 and TRBJ1-1; D ambiguous. The CDR3 contains 14 residues. Germline assignment: CDR1 SGHRS and CDR2 YFSETQ. V shed 1 base and J shed 2 bases, with 9 bases lying between them. This chain's CDR3 is CASSLTLGNTEAFF. CDR3 nucleotides: TGCGCCAGCAGCTTGACCCTAGGAAACACTGAAGCTTTCTTT.

The chain joins TRBV19 to TRBJ2-3, with 7 positions matching TRBD1. The V segment lost 8 bases and the J segment 3 bases; nucleotides outside the gene matches: 14. CDR1 and CDR2 (germline): LNHDA, SQIVND (reference sequence). The CDR3 is 16 amino acids. CDR3 sequence reads: CASRPFKGASTDTQYF. CDR3 coding DNA: TGTGCCAGTCGACCCTTTAAGGGGGCTAGTACAGATACGCAGTATTTT.

The gene calls are TRBV7-2 and TRBJ2-1; the match to TRBD2 covers 7 bases. This CDR3 comprises 13 residues. CDR1 and CDR2 from the germline V gene are SGHTA and FQGNSA. V lost 5 bases and J lost 12; bases outside the gene matches: 10. CDR3 nucleotide sequence: TGTGCCAGCAGCGCCGGGCCCACGGGAGGGCAGTTCTTC. Its protein product is CASSAGPTGGQFF.

This sequence joins TRBV27 and TRBJ1-2; D ambiguous. This CDR3 contains 14 residues. Germline V gives CDR1 MNHEY, CDR2 SMNVEV (reference sequence). V was clipped by 4 bases and J by 8 bases, with 17 bases between them. The CDR3 loop reads CASSSPGARGGYTF. CDR3 in DNA: TGTGCCAGCAGTTCTCCCGGTGCGCGGGGAGGCTACACCTTC.

The chain recombines TRBV15 with TRBJ1-4; perhaps TRBD1 as D (5 bases). CDR1 and CDR2 from the germline V gene are LNHNV and YYDKDF (reference sequence). This CDR3 is 14 amino acids long. V shed 3 bases and J shed 8 bases, with 13 bases lying between them. CDR3 sequence (DNA): TGTGCCACCAGCAGGGCAGGGTTAGGGGAAAAACTGTTTTTT. It is translated as CATSRAGLGEKLFF.

The chain recombines TRBV4-2 with TRBJ1-4; D gene ambiguous. The CDR3 is 13 amino acids. The germline V and J ends were trimmed by 1 base and 8 bases, with 8 bases remaining between them. CDR1 and CDR2 from the germline V gene are LGHNA and YNFKEQ. CDR3 in DNA: TGTGCCAGCAGCCAAGGCCGCAGGGAAAAACTGTTTTTT. Amino acids: CASSQGRREKLFF.

J is TRBJ2-7 and V is TRBV28; a possible D gene is TRBD2 (6 bases). Germline V gene data show CDR1 as MDHEN and CDR2 as SYDVKM. The CDR3 extends over 16 amino acids. V was cut by 5 bases and J by 2 bases, with 19 bases left in between. The CDR3 sequence is CASSAPGVAKTYEQYF. CDR3 bases: TGTGCCAGCAGTGCCCCGGGGGTAGCAAAAACCTACGAGCAGTACTTC.

V is TRBV3-1 (or the pseudogene TRBV3-2) and J is TRBJ1-5; D perhaps matches TRBD1 (5 bases). Germline V gives CDR1 LGHDT, CDR2 YNNKEL (reference sequence). The V gene lost 1 base and the J gene lost 7 bases, with 14 bases spanning the gap. The CDR3 totals 15 residues. The CDR3 is CASSQGGPGLQPQHF. The CDR3 DNA sequence: TGTGCCAGCAGCCAAGGGGGCCCAGGGTTGCAGCCCCAGCATTTT.

The chain joins TRBV7-2 to TRBJ2-7; 8 bases are a match to TRBD2. Germline values: CDR1 SGHTA, CDR2 FQGNSA. The V segment lost 7 bases and the J segment 0 bases; nucleotides outside the gene matches: 5. The CDR3 has 14 residues. CDR3 region: CASTRGGDSYEQYF. CDR3 bases: TGTGCCAGCACCCGGGGGGGGGACTCCTACGAGCAGTACTTC.

The J gene is TRBJ2-7, the V gene TRBV18; the match to TRBD2 covers 9 bases. V gave up 1 base and J gave up 2 bases; unmatched junction bases: 3. CDR1 KGHSH and CDR2 LQKENI come from the germline V gene. This CDR3 comprises 15 residues. CDR3 sequence reads: CASSPRAGGAYEQYF. CDR3 nucleotides: TGTGCCAGCTCACCACGGGCGGGAGGGGCCTACGAGCAGTACTTC.

The chain has TRBV5-1 and TRBJ1-1; maybe TRBD1 (6 bases). CDR3 length equals 15 residues. Germline CDR1 reads SGHRS; CDR2 reads YFSETQ. V was pared by 3 bases and J by 2 bases, with 14 bases between. The CDR3 nucleotides read TGCGCCAGCAGCTCGTCGCACAGGGCTAACACTGAAGCTTTCTTT. Its protein is CASSSSHRANTEAFF.

This chain joins TRBV2 and TRBJ2-1, with 14 bases matching TRBD2. Germline CDR1 SNHLY, CDR2 FYNNEI. This CDR3 has 15 residues. Trimming removed 4 bases from V and 6 bases from J; junction bases left unmatched: 2. The CDR3 DNA follows: TGTGCCAGCAGTGGGACTAGCGGGAGGTCCAATGAGCAGTTCTTC. This codes for CASSGTSGRSNEQFF.

The V call is TRBV7-9, the J call TRBJ1-6; possible D gene TRBD1, 6 bases. CDR3 length: 15 residues. Trimming took 3 bases from V and 9 from J, leaving 15 bases between them. The germline V gene has CDR1 SEHNR and CDR2 FQNEAQ (reference sequence). The DNA of the CDR3 is TGTGCCAGCAGCTTCCCTAGGACAGAGGGTTCACCCCTCCACTTT. Translated: CASSFPRTEGSPLHF.